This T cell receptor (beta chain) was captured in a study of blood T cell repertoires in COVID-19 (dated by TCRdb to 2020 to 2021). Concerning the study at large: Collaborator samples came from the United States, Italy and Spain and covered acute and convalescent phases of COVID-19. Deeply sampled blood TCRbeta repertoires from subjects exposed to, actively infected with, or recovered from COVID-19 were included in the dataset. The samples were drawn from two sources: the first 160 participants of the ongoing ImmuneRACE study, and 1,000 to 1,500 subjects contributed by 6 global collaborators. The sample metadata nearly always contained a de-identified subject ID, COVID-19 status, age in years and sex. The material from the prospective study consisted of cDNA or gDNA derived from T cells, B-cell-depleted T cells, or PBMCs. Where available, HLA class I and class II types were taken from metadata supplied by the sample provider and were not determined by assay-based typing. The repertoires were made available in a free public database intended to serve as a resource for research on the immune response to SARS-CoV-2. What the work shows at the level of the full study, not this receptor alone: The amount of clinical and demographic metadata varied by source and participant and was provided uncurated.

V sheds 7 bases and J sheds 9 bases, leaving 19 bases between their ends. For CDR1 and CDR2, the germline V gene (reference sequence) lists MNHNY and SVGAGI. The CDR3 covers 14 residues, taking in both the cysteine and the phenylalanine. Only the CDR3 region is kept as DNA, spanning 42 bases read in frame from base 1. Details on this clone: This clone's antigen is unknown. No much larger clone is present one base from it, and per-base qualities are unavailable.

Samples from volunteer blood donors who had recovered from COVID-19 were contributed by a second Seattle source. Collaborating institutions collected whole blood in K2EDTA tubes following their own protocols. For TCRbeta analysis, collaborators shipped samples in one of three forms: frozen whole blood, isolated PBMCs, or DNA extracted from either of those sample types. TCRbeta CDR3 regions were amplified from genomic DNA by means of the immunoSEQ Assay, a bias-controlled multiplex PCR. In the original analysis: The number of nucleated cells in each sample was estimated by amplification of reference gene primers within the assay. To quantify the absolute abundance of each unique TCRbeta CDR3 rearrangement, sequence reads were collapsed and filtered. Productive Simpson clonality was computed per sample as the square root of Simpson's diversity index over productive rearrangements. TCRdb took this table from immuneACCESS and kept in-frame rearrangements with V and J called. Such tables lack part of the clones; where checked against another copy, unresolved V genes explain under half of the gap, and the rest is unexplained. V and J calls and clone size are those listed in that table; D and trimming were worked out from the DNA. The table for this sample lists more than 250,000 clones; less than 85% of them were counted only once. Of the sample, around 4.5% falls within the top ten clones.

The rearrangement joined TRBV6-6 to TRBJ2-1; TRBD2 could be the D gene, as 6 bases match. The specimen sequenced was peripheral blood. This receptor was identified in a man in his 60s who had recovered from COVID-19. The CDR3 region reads CASTTDRRAGEQFF. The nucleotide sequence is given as TGTGCCAGCACTACGGACCGTCGAGCGGGTGAGCAGTTCTTC.